This TCR beta chain is from a study of T cell clones after liver transplantation. Generated by immunoSEQ multiplex PCR, the TCRdb table keeps only in-frame clones and is missing some. Of 85,000 to 110,000 clones listed, about 86% were seen once; the top ten hold 2.5% to 3.5%. Deletions cut 3 bases from V and 0 bases from J, with 12 bases between. CDR3 length equals 16 residues. Germline CDR1 is SGDLS and CDR2 is YYNGEE. V and J are TRBV9 and TRBJ1-4; D not resolved. This clonotype originated in a human patient who received a liver transplant. Some of the T cells might come from the graft donor. The sample was CD4+ T cells from blood, taken around 44 months after liver transplant. The CDR3 loop reads CASSALRGATNEKLFF. The CDR3, as DNA: TGTGCCAGCAGCGCCCTGCGTGGCGCAACTAATGAAAAACTGTTTTTT.